Listed here are 18 T cell receptor beta chains from one sample, sequenced in a study of cytomegalovirus exposure and HLA in healthy donors. The PCR used 60 Vbeta and 13 Jbeta primers. Profiling relied on immunoSEQ multiplex PCR, and the TCRdb table lists in-frame clones only, not all of them. The table shows under 200,000 clones, with 55% to 65% occurring only once. The sample taken for sequencing was PBMCs. Receptors originate from a man aged 35 to 55 in good health and CMV-seronegative.

The chain has TRBV6-5 and TRBJ2-5; D call uncertain. The CDR3 is made up of 15 amino acids. Trimming took 2 bases from V and 5 from J, leaving 15 bases between them. Germline CDR1 MNHEY, CDR2 SVGAGI. CDR3 residues: CASSYGRVARETQYF. CDR3 coding DNA: TGTGCCAGCAGTTACGGTCGGGTCGCTCGGGAGACCCAGTACTTC.

Points on this clone: It is unclear where the CDR3 begins or ends on the DNA, so no DNA is shown, and the CDR3 is as TCRdb lists it. This same CDR3 is encoded by further DNA sequences in the sample. CDR3 sequence reads: CASSSGGWGPGANVLTF. The chain employs TRBV5-6 and TRBJ2-6; the table's D call, TRBD2, has no DNA check behind it. The CDR3 extends over 17 residues, inclusive of both ends. Per the germline V gene, CDR1 is SGHDT and CDR2 is YYEEEE.

The chain links TRBV6-1 to TRBJ2-7; TRBD1 aligns across 7 bases. J gave up 4 bases and V 2 bases, and 2 bases lay outside the gene matches. CDR1 and CDR2 from the germline V gene are MNHNS and SASEGT. The CDR3 sequence is 13 residues long. In DNA, the CDR3 is TGTGCCAGCAGTGAACAGGACAGGTACGAGCAGTACTTC. Translation: CASSEQDRYEQYF.

The chain combines TRBV11-2 with TRBJ2-1; 9 bases map to TRBD2. Germline CDR1 SGHAT, CDR2 FQNNGV. The CDR3 is 15 amino acids. Trimming cost V 4 bases and J 6 bases; bases outside gene matches: 7. In nucleotides, the CDR3 is TGTGCCAGCAGCTCCCATAGCGGGAGTGTCAATGAGCAGTTCTTC. Translation gives CASSSHSGSVNEQFF.

In DNA, the CDR3 is TGTGCCAGCAGCTTAGGGACTAGCACAGATACGCAGTATTTT. It yields the protein CASSLGTSTDTQYF. The chain uses TRBV7-3 and TRBJ2-3; the D gene is possibly TRBD2 (6 bases). The CDR3 totals 14 residues. Germline CDR1 SGHTA, CDR2 FQGTGA. The V gene lost 2 bases and the J gene lost 0 bases, with 6 bases spanning the gap. Variable domain in full (rest from reference TRBV7-3 and TRBJ2-3): GAGVSQTPSNKVTEKGKYVELRCDPISGHTALYWYRQSLGQGPEFLIYFQGTGAADDSGLPNDRFFAVRPEGSVSTLKIQRTERGDSAVYLCASSLGTSTDTQYFGPGTRLTVL.

J is TRBJ1-4 and V is TRBV9; 7 bases agree with TRBD1. CDR1 is SGDLS and CDR2 is YYNGEE in the germline V gene. V dropped 0 bases and J dropped 7; count of bases not matched to a gene: 9. This CDR3 region has 16 residues. CDR3 in amino acids: CASSVEGGAKGEKLFF. CDR3 nucleotide sequence: TGTGCCAGCAGCGTAGAAGGGGGCGCAAAGGGTGAAAAACTGTTTTTT.

This clone was counted only a few times. V usage is TRBV7-2 and J usage is TRBJ1-6; D is perhaps TRBD1 (5 bases). V was clipped by 8 bases and J by 9 bases, with 20 bases between them. CDR3 length: 15 amino acids. Germline values: CDR1 SGHTA, CDR2 FQGNSA. The DNA of the CDR3 is TGTGCCAGCGTTGAGTCGGGGGGGATCGGTTCACCCCTCCACTTT. Protein product: CASVESGGIGSPLHF.

The rearrangement joins TRBV29-1 to TRBJ1-1; the D gene is possibly TRBD1 (6 bases). CDR3 length: 16 amino acids. The germline V gene encodes CDR1 SQVTM and CDR2 ANQGSEA. Trimming cost V 7 bases and J 2 bases, with 23 bases left between them. The CDR3 region is CSGLGTLKSYNTEAFF. CDR3 DNA: TGCAGCGGACTCGGGACACTCAAATCCTATAACACTGAAGCTTTCTTT.

This chain connects TRBV2 to TRBJ1-5, with TRBD1 identical over 7 bases. The CDR3 extends over 13 amino acids. Unmatched junction bases numbered 4, after V lost 7 bases and J lost 4 bases. Germline V gene data show CDR1 as SNHLY and CDR2 as FYNNEI. CDR3 bases: TGTGCCAGCATGGGACAGCAAAATCAGCCCCAGCATTTT. As protein: CASMGQQNQPQHF.

This clone has just one count. The rearrangement joins TRBV21-1 to TRBJ2-1; TRBD1 is the table's D call, not checked against the DNA. TRBV21-1 is classified as a pseudogene. CDR3 length: 17 residues. In nucleotides, the CDR3 is TGTGCCAGCAGTGTGAGGCGACAGGGGGCAAACTACAATGAGCAGTTCTTC. This translates into CASSVRRQGANYNEQFF.

J is TRBJ2-2 and V is TRBV5-1, with 12 positions matching TRBD2. The germline V gene has CDR1 SGHRS and CDR2 YFSETQ. V dropped 6 bases and J dropped 6; count of bases not matched to a gene: 6. The CDR3 spans 15 residues. The chain's CDR3 is CASNPTSGSSGELFF. The CDR3, as DNA: TGCGCCAGCAACCCGACTAGCGGGAGCTCCGGGGAGCTGTTTTTT.

V gene TRBV7-2 combines with J gene TRBJ1-2; D is ambiguous. Germline V gives CDR1 SGHTA, CDR2 FQGNSA. Trimming removed 4 bases from V and 2 bases from J, with 8 bases in between. CDR3 length equals 13 residues. The CDR3 nucleotides are TGTGCCAGCAGCTCGACACGAAACTATGGCTACACCTTC. This codes for CASSSTRNYGYTF.

The chain carries TRBV7-2 and TRBJ2-7; D ambiguous. From germline, CDR1 is SGHTA and CDR2 FQGNSA. V dropped 4 bases and J dropped 0 bases, with 4 bases sitting between them. The CDR3 consists of 12 residues. CDR3: CASSSPSYEQYF. In nucleotides, the CDR3 is TGTGCCAGCAGCTCTCCCTCCTACGAGCAGTACTTC.

Only a few counts were recorded for this clone. This chain links TRBV6-5 with TRBJ2-7, with 10 bases aligning to TRBD1. This CDR3 has 14 amino acids. The germline gives CDR1 MNHEY, CDR2 SVGAGI. V dropped 7 bases and J dropped 7; count of bases not matched to a gene: 10. CDR3 protein: CASTKTGGAGEQYF. CDR3 DNA sequence: TGTGCCAGCACGAAGACAGGGGGCGCGGGGGAGCAGTACTTC.

There are a few counts of this clone. This rearrangement joins TRBV27 to TRBJ2-7, with 9 bases identical to TRBD1. The germline V gene has CDR1 MNHEY and CDR2 SMNVEV (reference sequence). This CDR3 spans 14 amino acids. After removal of 5 bases from V and 4 bases from J, the junction contained 6 bases not matched to a gene. For the CDR3, the DNA is TGTGCCAGCAGTCCTAGGGACAGGGTTTACGAGCAGTACTTC. This encodes CASSPRDRVYEQYF.

The chain carries TRBV27 and TRBJ2-7; 9 bases fit TRBD1. This CDR3 has 14 residues. J lost 1 base, V lost 8 bases, and 6 bases had no gene match. CDR1 and CDR2 (germline): MNHEY, SMNVEV (reference sequence). The CDR3 DNA is TGTGCCAGCGGACAGGGGCCCTTATCCTACGAGCAGTACTTC. Translation gives CASGQGPLSYEQYF.

Remarks on this clone: The identical CDR3 is also encoded by other nucleotide sequences in the sample. V and J are TRBV30 and TRBJ1-1; D may be TRBD1 (5 bases). The CDR3 totals 13 residues. V was cut by 0 bases and J by 1 base, with 6 bases left in between. The germline gives CDR1 GTSNPN, CDR2 SVGIG (reference sequence). CDR3 in amino acids: CAWSVRGNTEAFF. The DNA for the CDR3 is TGTGCCTGGAGTGTAAGGGGGAACACTGAAGCTTTCTTT.

V and J are TRBV10-3 and TRBJ1-3; D is possibly TRBD1 (5 bases). The germline V and J ends were trimmed by 8 bases and 0 bases, with 14 bases remaining between them. The germline V gene encodes CDR1 ENHRY and CDR2 SYGVKD. CDR3 size: 15 residues. CDR3 residues: CAIGRRGLSGNTIYF. The CDR3 region has the DNA TGTGCCATCGGCAGGAGGGGACTCTCTGGAAACACCATATATTTT.